Presented here are 6 T cell receptor beta chains from one specimen sequenced in a study of shared clonotypes between healthy human individuals. Produced via immunoSEQ multiplex PCR; TCRdb's table is partial and in-frame only. The data contain about 690,000 clones, 90% of them singletons. The specimen sequenced was memory CD8+ T cells from PBMCs. As to subset: CD45RO+ cells pooled with CCR7-negative TemRA cells. Every receptor here comes from a man between 18 and 35 years old in good health. Some clones in this sample may be carry-over from other donors' samples.

V and J are TRBV5-8 and TRBJ1-5, with D perhaps matching TRBD1 (6 bases). The CDR3 is made up of 14 amino acids. Germline V lookup: CDR1 SGHTS, CDR2 YDEGEE. V lost 0 bases and J lost 5, with 9 bases in between. The CDR3 nucleotides read TGTGCCAGCAGCTTGGTACAGGGAGATCAGCCCCAGCATTTT. Translation: CASSLVQGDQPQHF.

The chain combines TRBV7-9 with TRBJ2-1, with 13 nucleotides matching TRBD2. J was trimmed by 6 bases and V by 4 bases; bases with no gene match: 3. This CDR3 comprises 15 residues. CDR1 is SEHNR and CDR2 is FQNEAQ in the germline V gene (reference sequence). In DNA, the CDR3 is TGTGCCAGCAGCTCCCGACTAGCGGGAGGCAATGAGCAGTTCTTC. The encoded protein is CASSSRLAGGNEQFF.

A single count supports this clone. The gene calls are TRBV7-9 and TRBJ2-3; D uncertain. The CDR3 loop spans 16 amino acids. Germline assignment: CDR1 SEHNR and CDR2 FQNEAQ (reference sequence). The V gene lost 1 base and the J gene lost 2 bases, with 13 bases spanning the gap. Written as DNA, the CDR3 is TGTGCCAGCAGCTTAGTGCTAGTAGGGTTCACAGATACGCAGTATTTT. Residues: CASSLVLVGFTDTQYF.

This chain connects TRBV5-1 to TRBJ2-5, with 13 bases that match TRBD2. V was pared by 5 bases and J by 5 bases, with 6 bases of the junction left unmatched. This CDR3 region has 15 residues. CDR1 and CDR2 from the germline V gene are SGHRS and YFSETQ. CDR3 DNA sequence: TGCGCCAGCAGTTATACTAGCGGGAGGGCGGAGACCCAGTACTTC. Protein: CASSYTSGRAETQYF.

The chain recombines TRBV19 with TRBJ2-7; the D gene is possibly TRBD1 (6 bases). The V gene's germline CDR1 is LNHDA and CDR2 SQIVND (reference sequence). CDR3 length: 14 amino acids. Trimming removed 6 bases from V and 2 bases from J, with 14 bases in between. CDR3 DNA sequence: TGTGCCAGTAGCTCCCGGGACACACCCTACGAGCAGTACTTC. This encodes CASSSRDTPYEQYF.

The chain uses TRBV29-1 and TRBJ2-7; no reliable D call. Between the trimmed V and J ends, which lost 0 bases and 2 bases, there was a span of 11 bases. The CDR3 is 14 amino acids. Germline loops: CDR1 SQVTM, CDR2 ANQGSEA. The CDR3 spells CSVEDLSAPYEQYF. For the CDR3, the DNA is TGCAGCGTTGAAGATCTTTCAGCACCCTACGAGCAGTACTTC.